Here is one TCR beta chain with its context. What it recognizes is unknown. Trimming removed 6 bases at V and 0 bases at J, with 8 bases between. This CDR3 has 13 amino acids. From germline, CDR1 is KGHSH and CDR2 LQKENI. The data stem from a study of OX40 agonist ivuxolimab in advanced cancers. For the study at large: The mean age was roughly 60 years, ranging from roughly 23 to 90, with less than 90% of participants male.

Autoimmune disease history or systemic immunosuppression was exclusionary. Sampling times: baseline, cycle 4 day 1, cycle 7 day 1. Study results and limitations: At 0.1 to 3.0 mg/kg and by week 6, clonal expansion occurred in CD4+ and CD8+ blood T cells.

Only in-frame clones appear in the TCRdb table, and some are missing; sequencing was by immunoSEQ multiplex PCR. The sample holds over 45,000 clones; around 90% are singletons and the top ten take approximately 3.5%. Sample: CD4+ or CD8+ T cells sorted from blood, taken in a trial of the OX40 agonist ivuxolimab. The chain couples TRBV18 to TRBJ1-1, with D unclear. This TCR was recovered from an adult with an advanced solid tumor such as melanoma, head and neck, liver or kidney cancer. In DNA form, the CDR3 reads TGTGCCAGCTCCCTCGATGTGAACACTGAAGCTTTCTTT. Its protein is CASSLDVNTEAFF.